This T cell receptor (beta chain) was recorded in a study of Ad26.COV2.S vaccination and SARS-CoV-2 variants. In the study overall: Participants got Ad26.COV2.S intramuscularly, once or twice 56 days apart. Study-wide results and limits: Breadth of non-spike TCRs did not differ between vaccinees and placebo recipients.

Points on this clone: Antigen unknown.

Documented treatment: some 19 received Ad26.COV2.S at low or high dose, single or two shots; roughly five received placebo; per-sample allocation not given. The samples date from day 63 after the first vaccine or placebo injection. In Boston, an adult donor aged 18-55 years took part. CDR1 MNHEY and CDR2 SVGAGI come from the germline V gene. J was trimmed by 3 bases and V by 6 bases; bases with no gene match: 9. This CDR3 contains 15 residues. The repertoire was sequenced with immunoSEQ multiplex PCR; TCRdb's copy has only in-frame clones and lacks some. The profile shows around 320,000 clones, around four fifths of them singletons.

The V and J genes are TRBV6-5 and TRBJ2-7; 9 bases agree with TRBD1. This receptor was taken from a person aged 18 to 59 who received the Ad26.COV2.S COVID-19 vaccine or a placebo. The sample consisted of peripheral blood, taken in a trial of Ad26.COV2.S vaccine versus placebo. CDR3 DNA sequence: TGTGCCAGCAGCCCCTACGGACAGGGGCTCTACGAGCAGTACTTC. Translated: CASSPYGQGLYEQYF.